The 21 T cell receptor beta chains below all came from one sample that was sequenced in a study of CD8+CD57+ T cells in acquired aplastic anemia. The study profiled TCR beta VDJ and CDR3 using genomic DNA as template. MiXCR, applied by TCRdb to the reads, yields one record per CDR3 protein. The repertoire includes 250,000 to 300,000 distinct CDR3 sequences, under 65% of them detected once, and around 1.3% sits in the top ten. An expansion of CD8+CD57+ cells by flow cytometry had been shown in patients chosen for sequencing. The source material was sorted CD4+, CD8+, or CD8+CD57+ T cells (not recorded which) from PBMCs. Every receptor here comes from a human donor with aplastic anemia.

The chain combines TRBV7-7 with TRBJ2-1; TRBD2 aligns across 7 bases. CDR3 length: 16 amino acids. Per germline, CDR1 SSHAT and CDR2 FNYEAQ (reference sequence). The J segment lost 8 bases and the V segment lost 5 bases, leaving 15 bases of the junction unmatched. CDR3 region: CASSPAPAGYVDEQFF. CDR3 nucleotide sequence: TGTGCCAGCAGCCCCGCCCCAGCGGGGTATGTAGATGAGCAGTTCTTC. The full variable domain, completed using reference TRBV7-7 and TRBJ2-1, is GAGVSQSPRYKVTKRGQDVTLRCDPISSHATLYWYQQALGQGPEFLTYFNYEAQPDKSGLPSDRFSAERPEGSISTLTIQRTEQRDSAMYRCASSPAPAGYVDEQFFGPGTRLTVL.

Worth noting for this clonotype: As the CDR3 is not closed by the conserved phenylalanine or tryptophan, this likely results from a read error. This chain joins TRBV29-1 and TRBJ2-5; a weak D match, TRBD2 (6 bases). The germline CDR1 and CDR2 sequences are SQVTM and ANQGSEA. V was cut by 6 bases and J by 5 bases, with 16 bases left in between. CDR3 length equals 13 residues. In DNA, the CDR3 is TGCAGCGTGGGGGATACTCGGGGGGAGACCCAGTACTCC. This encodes CSVGDTRGETQYS.

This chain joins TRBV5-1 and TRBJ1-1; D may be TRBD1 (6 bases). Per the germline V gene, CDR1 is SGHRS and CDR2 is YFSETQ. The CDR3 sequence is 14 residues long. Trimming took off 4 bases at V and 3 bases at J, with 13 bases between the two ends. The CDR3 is CASSKGGLDTEAFF. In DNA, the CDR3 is TGCGCCAGCAGCAAAGGGGGTTTGGACACTGAAGCTTTCTTT.

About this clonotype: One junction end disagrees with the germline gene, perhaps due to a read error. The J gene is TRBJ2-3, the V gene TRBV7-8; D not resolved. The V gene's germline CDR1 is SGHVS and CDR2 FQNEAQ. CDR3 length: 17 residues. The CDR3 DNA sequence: TGTGTCAGCAGCCTCCCTACTTCCCGGCGGCCCACAGATACGCAGTATTTT. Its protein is CVSSLPTSRRPTDTQYF.

CDR3 loop: CASSARNEQFF. In nucleotides, the CDR3 is TGTGCCAGCAGTGCCCGGAATGAGCAGTTCTTC. The chain joins TRBV2 to TRBJ2-1; D is undetermined. The V end lost 4 bases, the J end lost 7 bases, and 5 bases lay between the germline ends. This CDR3 has 11 residues. The germline V gene encodes CDR1 SNHLY and CDR2 FYNNEI.

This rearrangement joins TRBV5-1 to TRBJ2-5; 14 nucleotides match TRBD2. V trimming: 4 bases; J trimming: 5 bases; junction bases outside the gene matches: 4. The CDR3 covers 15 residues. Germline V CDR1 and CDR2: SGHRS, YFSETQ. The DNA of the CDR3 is TGCGCCAGCAGCAAAAGGACTAGCGGGGGGGAGACCCAGTACTTC. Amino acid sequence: CASSKRTSGGETQYF.

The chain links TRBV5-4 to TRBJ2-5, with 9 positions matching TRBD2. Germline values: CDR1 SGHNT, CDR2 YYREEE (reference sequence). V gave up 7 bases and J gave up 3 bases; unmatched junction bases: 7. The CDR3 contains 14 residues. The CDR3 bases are TGTGCCAGCGGCCCTAGCGGGAACGAAGAGACCCAGTACTTC. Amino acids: CASGPSGNEETQYF.

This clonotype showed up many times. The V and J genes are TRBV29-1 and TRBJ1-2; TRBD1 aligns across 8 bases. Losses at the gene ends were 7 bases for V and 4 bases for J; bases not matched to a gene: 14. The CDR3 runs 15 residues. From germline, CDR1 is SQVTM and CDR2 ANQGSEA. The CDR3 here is CSARNVQGGIYGYTF. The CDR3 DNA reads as TGCAGCGCCCGCAACGTACAGGGGGGGATCTATGGCTACACCTTC. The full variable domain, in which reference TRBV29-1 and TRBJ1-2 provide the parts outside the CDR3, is SAVISQKPSRDICQRGTSLTIQCQVDSQVTMMFWYRQQPGQSLTLIATANQGSEATYESGFVIDKFPISRPNLTFSTLTVSNMSPEDSSIYLCSARNVQGGIYGYTFGSGTRLTVV.

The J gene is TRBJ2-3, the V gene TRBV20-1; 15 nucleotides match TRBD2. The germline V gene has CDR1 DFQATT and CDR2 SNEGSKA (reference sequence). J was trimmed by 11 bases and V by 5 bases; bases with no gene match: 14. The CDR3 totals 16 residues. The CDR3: CSARTSGGATLNEQYF. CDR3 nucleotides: TGCAGTGCTCGGACTAGCGGGGGGGCCACGTTGAATGAGCAGTATTTT.

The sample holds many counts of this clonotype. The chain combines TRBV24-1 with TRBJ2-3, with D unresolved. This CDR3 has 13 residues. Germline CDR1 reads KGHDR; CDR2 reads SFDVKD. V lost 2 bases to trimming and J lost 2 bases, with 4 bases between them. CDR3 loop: CATSDSYTDTQYF. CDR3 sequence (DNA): TGTGCCACCAGTGATTCGTACACAGATACGCAGTATTTT.

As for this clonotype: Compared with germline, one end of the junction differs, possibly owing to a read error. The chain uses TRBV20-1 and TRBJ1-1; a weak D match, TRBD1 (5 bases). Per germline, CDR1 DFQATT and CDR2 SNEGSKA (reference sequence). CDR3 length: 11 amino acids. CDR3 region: CSARVPHGASF. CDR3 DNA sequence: TGCAGTGCTAGGGTCCCACATGGGGCTTCCTTT.

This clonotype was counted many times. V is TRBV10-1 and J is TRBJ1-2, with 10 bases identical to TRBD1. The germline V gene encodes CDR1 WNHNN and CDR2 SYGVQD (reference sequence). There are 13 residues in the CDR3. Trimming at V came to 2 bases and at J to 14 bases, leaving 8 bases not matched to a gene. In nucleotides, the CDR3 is TGCGCCAGCAGTGAGCCGGGACAGGGGACTCCAACCTTC. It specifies CASSEPGQGTPTF.

Here the CDR3 reads CASSVYGQGFEKLFF. The DNA of the CDR3 is TGTGCCAGCAGCGTATACGGACAGGGCTTTGAAAAACTGTTTTTT. The chain uses TRBV9 and TRBJ1-4; TRBD1 matches at 8 bases. CDR3 length: 15 residues. The J segment lost 7 bases and the V segment lost 1 base, leaving 6 bases of the junction unmatched. Germline CDR1 reads SGDLS; CDR2 reads YYNGEE.

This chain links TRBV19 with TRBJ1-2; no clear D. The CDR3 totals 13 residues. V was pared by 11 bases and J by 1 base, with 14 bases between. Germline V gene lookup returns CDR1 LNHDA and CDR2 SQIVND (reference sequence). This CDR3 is CAVTGPNNYGYTF. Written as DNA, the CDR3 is TGTGCCGTTACGGGCCCCAATAACTATGGCTACACCTTC.

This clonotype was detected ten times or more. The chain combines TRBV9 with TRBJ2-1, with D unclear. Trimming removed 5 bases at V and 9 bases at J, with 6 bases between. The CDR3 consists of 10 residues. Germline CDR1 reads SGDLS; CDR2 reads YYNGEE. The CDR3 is CASRPSEQFF. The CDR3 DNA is TGTGCCAGCAGGCCCAGTGAGCAGTTCTTC.

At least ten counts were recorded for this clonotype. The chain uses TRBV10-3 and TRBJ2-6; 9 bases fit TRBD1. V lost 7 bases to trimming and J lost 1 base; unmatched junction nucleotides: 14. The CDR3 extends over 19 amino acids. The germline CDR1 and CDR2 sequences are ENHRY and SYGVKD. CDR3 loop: CAITPSVGQGRSGANVLTF. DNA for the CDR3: TGTGCCATCACGCCGTCTGTAGGACAGGGGAGGTCTGGGGCCAACGTCCTGACTTTC.

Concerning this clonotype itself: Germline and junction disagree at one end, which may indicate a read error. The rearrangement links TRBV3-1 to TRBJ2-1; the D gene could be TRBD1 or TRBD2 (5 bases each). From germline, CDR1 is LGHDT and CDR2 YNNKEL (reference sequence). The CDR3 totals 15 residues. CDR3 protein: CASSRQDGAYNERFF. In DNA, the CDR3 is TGTGCCAGCAGCCGCCAAGACGGGGCATACAATGAGCGGTTCTTC.

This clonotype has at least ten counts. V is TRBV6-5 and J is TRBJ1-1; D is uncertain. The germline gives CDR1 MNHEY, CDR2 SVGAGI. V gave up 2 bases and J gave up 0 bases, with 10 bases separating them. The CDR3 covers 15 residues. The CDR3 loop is CASSYNKWVNTEAFF. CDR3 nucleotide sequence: TGTGCCAGCAGTTACAATAAGTGGGTGAACACTGAAGCTTTCTTT.

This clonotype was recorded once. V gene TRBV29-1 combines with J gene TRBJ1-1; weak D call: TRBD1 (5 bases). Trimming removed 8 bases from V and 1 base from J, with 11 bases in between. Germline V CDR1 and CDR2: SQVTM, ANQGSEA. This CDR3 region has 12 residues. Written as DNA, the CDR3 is TGCAGCTTCGGGGACGAGAACACTGAAGCTTTCTTT. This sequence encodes CSFGDENTEAFF.

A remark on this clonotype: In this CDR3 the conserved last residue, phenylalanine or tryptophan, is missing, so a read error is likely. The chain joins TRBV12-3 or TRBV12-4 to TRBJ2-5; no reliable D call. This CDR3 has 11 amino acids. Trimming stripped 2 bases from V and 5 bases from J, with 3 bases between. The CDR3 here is CASSLPETQYV. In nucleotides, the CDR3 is TGTGCCAGCAGTTTACCGGAGACCCAGTACGTC.

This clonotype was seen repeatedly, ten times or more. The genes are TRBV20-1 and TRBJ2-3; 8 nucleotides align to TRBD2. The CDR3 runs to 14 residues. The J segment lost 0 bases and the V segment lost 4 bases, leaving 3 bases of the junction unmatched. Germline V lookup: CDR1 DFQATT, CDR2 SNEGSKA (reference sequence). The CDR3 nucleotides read TGCAGTGCTACTGGACTAGCTAGCACAGATACGCAGTATTTT. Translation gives CSATGLASTDTQYF.